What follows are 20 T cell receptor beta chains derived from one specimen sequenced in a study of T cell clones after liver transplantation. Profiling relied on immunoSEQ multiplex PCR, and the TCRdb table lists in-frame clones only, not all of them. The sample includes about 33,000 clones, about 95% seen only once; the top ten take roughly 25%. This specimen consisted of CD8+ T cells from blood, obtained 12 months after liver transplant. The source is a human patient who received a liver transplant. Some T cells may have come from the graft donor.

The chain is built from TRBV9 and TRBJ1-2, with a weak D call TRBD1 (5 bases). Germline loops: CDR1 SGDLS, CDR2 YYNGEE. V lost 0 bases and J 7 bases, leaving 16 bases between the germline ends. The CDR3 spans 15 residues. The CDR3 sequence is CASSVDGGGFRGYTF. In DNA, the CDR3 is TGTGCCAGCAGCGTAGATGGGGGTGGCTTCCGTGGCTACACCTTC.

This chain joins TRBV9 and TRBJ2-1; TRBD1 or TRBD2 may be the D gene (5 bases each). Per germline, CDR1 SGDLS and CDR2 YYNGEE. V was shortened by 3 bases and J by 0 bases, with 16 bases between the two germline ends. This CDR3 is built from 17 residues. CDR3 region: CASSGWDGSSSYNEQFF. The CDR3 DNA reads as TGTGCCAGCAGCGGCTGGGACGGCTCCAGCTCCTACAATGAGCAGTTCTTC.

CDR3 coding DNA: TGTGCCAGCAGTGAACGGCGCTCCTATAATTCACCCCTCCACTTT. Amino acid sequence: CASSERRSYNSPLHF. The chain uses TRBV25-1 and TRBJ1-6; D is unresolved. The CDR3 length is 15 residues. Germline V lookup: CDR1 MGHDK, CDR2 SYGVNS. Trimming stripped 2 bases from V and 0 bases from J, with 5 bases between.

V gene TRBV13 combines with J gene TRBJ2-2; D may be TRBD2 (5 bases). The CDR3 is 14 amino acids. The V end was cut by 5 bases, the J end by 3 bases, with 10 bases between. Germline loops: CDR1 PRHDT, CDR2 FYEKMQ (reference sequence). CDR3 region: CASSPLRDTGELFF. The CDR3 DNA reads TGTGCCAGCAGCCCCTTGCGGGACACCGGGGAGCTGTTTTTT.

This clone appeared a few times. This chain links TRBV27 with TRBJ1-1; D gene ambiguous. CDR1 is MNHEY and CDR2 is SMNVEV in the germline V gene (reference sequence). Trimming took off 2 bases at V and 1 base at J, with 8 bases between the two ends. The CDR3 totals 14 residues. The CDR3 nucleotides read TGTGCCAGCAGTTTAACTAGGAGGAACACTGAAGCTTTCTTT. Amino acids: CASSLTRRNTEAFF.

CDR3 amino acids: CASSPNAGTSGRARSDTQYF. The CDR3 region has the DNA TGTGCCAGCAGCCCAAACGCCGGGACTAGCGGGAGGGCCAGATCAGATACGCAGTATTTT. V usage is TRBV7-6 and J usage is TRBJ2-3, with 16 bases that match TRBD2. The germline V gene has CDR1 SGHVS and CDR2 FNYEAQ. V shed 5 bases and J 4 bases; nucleotides not matched to a gene: 15. This CDR3 spans 20 amino acids.

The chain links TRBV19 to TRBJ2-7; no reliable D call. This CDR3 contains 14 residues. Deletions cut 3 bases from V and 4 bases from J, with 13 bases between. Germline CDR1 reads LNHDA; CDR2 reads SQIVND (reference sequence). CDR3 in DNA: TGTGCCAGTAGTATCCCGGGCGGTACTTACGAGCAGTACTTC. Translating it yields CASSIPGGTYEQYF. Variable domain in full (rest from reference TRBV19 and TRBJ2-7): DGGITQSPKYLFRKEGQNVTLSCEQNLNHDAMYWYRQDPGQGLRLIYYSQIVNDFQKGDIAEGYSVSREKKESFPLTVTSAQKNPTAFYLCASSIPGGTYEQYFGPGTRLTVT.

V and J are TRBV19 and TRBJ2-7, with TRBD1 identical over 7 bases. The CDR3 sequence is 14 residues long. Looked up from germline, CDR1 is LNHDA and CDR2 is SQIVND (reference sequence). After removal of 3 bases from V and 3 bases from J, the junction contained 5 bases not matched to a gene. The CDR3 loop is CASSIGTDFYEQYF. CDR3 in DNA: TGTGCCAGTAGTATCGGGACAGACTTCTACGAGCAGTACTTC.

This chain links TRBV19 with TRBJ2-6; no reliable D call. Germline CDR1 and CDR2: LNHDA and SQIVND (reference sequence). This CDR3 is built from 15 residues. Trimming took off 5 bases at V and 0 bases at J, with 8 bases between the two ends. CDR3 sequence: CASSYGPSGANVLTF. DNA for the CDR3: TGTGCCAGTAGTTATGGGCCCTCTGGGGCCAACGTCCTGACTTTC.

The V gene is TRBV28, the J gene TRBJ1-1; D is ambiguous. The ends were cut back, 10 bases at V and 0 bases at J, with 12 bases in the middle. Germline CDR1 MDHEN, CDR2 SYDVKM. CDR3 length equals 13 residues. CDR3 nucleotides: TGTGCCACCCAGGAACTCATGAACACTGAAGCTTTCTTT. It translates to CATQELMNTEAFF.

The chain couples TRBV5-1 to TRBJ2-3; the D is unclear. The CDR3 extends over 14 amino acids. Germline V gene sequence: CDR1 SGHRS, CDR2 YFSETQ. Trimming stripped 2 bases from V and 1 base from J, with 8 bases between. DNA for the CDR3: TGCGCCAGCAGCTTAAATACTGGCACAGATACGCAGTATTTT. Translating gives CASSLNTGTDTQYF.

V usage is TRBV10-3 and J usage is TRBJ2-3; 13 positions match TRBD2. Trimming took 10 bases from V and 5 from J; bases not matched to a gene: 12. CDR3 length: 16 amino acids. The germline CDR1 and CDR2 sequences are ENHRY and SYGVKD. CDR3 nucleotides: TGTGCCACCTCTCGACGGACTAGCGGGAGCGAAGATACGCAGTATTTT. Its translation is CATSRRTSGSEDTQYF.

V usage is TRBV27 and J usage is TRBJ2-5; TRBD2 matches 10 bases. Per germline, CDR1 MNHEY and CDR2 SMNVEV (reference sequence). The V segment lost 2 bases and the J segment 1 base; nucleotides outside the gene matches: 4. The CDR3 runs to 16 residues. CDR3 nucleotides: TGTGCCAGCAGTTTAAGGCCTAGCGGGAGCCAAGAGACCCAGTACTTC. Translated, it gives CASSLRPSGSQETQYF.

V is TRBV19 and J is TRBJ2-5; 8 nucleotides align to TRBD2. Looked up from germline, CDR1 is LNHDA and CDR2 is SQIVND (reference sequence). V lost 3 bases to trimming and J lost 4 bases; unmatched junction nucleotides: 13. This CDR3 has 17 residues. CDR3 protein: CASSIDGTPGLGETQYF. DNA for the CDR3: TGTGCCAGTAGTATCGACGGGACACCGGGACTAGGAGAGACCCAGTACTTC. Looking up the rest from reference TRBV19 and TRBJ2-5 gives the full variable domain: DGGITQSPKYLFRKEGQNVTLSCEQNLNHDAMYWYRQDPGQGLRLIYYSQIVNDFQKGDIAEGYSVSREKKESFPLTVTSAQKNPTAFYLCASSIDGTPGLGETQYFGPGTRLLVL.

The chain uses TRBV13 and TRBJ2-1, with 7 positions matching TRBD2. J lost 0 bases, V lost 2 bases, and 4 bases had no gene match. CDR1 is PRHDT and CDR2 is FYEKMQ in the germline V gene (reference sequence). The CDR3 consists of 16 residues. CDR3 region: CASSLRGGGSYNEQFF. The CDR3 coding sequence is TGTGCCAGCAGCTTACGGGGCGGGGGCTCCTACAATGAGCAGTTCTTC. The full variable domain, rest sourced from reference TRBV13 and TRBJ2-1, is AAGVIQSPRHLIKEKRETATLKCYPIPRHDTVYWYQQGPGQDPQFLISFYEKMQSDKGSIPDRFSAQQFSDYHSELNMSSLELGDSALYFCASSLRGGGSYNEQFFGPGTRLTVL.

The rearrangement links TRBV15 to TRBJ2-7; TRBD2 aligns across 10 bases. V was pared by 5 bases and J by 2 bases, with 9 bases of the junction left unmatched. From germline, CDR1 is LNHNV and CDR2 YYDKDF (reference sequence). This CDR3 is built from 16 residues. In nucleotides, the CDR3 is TGTGCCACCAGCCAGAGTGCTAGCGGGGGAACCTACGAGCAGTACTTC. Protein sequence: CATSQSASGGTYEQYF.

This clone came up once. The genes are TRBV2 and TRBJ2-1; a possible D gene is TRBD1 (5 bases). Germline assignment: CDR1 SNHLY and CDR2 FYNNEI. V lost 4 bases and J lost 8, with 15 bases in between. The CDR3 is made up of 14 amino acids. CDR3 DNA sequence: TGTGCCAGCAGTGGCAAATCAGGGTCCGATGAGCAGTTCTTC. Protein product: CASSGKSGSDEQFF.

The CDR3 DNA sequence: TGTGCCAGCAGTGCATACCCGGGACAGGGGACTGAAAAACTGTTTTTT. It specifies CASSAYPGQGTEKLFF. The chain joins TRBV27 to TRBJ1-4; 10 positions agree with TRBD1. The germline V gene encodes CDR1 MNHEY and CDR2 SMNVEV (reference sequence). V shed 5 bases and J 7 bases; nucleotides not matched to a gene: 10. This CDR3 is built from 16 residues. Based on the CDR3 plus reference TRBV27 and TRBJ1-4, the full variable domain is EAQVTQNPRYLITVTGKKLTVTCSQNMNHEYMSWYRQDPGLGLRQIYYSMNVEVTDKGDVPEGYKVSRKEKRNFPLILESPSPNQTSLYFCASSAYPGQGTEKLFFGSGTQLSVL.

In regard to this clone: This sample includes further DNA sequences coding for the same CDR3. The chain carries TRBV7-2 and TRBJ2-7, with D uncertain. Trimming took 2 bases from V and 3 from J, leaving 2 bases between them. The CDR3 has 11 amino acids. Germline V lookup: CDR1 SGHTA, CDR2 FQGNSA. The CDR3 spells CASSLSYEQYF. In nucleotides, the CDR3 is TGTGCCAGCAGCTTAAGCTACGAGCAGTACTTC.

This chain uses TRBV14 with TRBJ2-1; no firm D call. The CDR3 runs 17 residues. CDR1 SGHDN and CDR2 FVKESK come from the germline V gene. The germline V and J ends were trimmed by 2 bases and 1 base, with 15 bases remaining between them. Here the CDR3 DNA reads TGTGCCAGCAGCCAAAAGCCCCCACCATGGTCCTACAATGAGCAGTTCTTC. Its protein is CASSQKPPPWSYNEQFF.